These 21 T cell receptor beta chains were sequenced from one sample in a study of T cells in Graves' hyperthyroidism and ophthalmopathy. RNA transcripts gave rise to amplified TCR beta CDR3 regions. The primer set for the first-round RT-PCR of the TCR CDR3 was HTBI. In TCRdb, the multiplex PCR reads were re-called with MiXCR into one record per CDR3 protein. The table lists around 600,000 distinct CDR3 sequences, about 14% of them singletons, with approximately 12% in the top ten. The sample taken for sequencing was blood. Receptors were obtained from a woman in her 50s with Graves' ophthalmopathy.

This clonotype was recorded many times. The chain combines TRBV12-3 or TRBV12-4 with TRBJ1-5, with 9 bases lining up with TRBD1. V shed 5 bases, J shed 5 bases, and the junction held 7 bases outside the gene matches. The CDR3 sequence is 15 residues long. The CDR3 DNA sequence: TGTGCCAGCAGTCGGGACAGGGTTGAGGATCAGCCCCAGCATTTT. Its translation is CASSRDRVEDQPQHF.

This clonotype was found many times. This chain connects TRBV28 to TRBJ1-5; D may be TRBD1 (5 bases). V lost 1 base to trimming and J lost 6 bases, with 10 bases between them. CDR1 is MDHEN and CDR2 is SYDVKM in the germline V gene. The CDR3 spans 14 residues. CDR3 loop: CASSLSGDAQPQHF. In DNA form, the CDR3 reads TGTGCCAGCAGTTTATCTGGGGACGCTCAGCCCCAGCATTTT.

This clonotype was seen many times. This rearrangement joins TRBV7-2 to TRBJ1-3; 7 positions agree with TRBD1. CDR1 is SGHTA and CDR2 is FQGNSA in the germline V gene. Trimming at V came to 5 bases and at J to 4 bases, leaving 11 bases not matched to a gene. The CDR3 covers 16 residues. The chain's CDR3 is CASSPTSGGAGNTIYF. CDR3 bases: TGTGCCAGCAGCCCAACTTCAGGGGGGGCAGGAAACACCATATATTTT.

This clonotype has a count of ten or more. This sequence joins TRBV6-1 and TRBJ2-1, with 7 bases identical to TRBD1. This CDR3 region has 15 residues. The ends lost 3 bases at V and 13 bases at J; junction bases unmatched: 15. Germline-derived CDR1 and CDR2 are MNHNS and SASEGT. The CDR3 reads CASSETGRTIMIQFF. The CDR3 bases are TGTGCCAGCAGTGAGACAGGGCGGACCATTATGATCCAGTTCTTC.

The CDR3 region has the DNA TGTGCCAGCAGTTATCTAGCACATGAGCAGTTCTTC. It is translated as CASSYLAHEQFF. The chain employs TRBV6-2 or TRBV6-3 and TRBJ2-1, with D maybe TRBD2 (5 bases). The CDR3 has 12 residues. The germline V gene encodes CDR1 MNHEY and CDR2 SVGEGT. The V gene lost 3 bases and the J gene lost 8 bases, with 8 bases spanning the gap.

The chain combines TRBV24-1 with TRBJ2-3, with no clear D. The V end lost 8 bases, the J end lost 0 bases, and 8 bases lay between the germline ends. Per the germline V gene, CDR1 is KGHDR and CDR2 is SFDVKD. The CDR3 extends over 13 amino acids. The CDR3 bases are TGTGCCACCAAAGGATCTAGCACAGATACGCAGTATTTT. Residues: CATKGSSTDTQYF.

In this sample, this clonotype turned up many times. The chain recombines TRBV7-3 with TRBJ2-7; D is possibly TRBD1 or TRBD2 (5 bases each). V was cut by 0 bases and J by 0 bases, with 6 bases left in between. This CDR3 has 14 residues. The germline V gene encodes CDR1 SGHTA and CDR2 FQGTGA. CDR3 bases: TGTGCCAGCAGCTTAACGGGGGACTCCTACGAGCAGTACTTC. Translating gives CASSLTGDSYEQYF.

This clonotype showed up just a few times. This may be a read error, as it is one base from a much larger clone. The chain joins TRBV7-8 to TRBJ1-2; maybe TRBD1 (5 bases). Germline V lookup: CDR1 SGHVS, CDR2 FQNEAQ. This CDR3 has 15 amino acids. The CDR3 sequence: CASSLRDSTSYDYTF. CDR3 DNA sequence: TGTGCCAGCAGCTTACGAGACAGCACTTCTTATGACTACACCTTC.

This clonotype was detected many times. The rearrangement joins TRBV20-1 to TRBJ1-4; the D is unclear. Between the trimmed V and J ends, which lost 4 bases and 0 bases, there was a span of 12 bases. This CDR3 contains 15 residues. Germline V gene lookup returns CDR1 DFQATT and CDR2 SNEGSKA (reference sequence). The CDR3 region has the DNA TGCAGTGCTATACGACCGGGTACAACTAATGAAAAACTGTTTTTT. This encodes CSAIRPGTTNEKLFF.

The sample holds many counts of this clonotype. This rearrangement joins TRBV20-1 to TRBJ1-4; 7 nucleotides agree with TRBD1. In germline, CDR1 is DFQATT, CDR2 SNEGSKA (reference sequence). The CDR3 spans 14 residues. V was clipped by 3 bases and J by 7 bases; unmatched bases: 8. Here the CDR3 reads CSARGQLIGEKLFF. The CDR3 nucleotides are TGCAGTGCTAGGGGACAGTTAATCGGTGAAAAACTGTTTTTT.

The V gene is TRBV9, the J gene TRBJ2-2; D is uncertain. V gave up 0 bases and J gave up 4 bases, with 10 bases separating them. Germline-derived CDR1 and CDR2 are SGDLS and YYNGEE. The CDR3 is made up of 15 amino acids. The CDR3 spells CASSVGQWGTGELFF. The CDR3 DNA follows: TGTGCCAGCAGCGTAGGGCAATGGGGCACCGGGGAGCTGTTTTTT.

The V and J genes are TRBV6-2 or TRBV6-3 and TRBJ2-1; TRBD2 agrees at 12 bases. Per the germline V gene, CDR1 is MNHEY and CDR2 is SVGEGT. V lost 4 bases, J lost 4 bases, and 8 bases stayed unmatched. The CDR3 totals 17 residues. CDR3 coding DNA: TGTGCCAGCAGTTCCCGACTAGCGGGAGTATCTTACAATGAGCAGTTCTTC. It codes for CASSSRLAGVSYNEQFF.

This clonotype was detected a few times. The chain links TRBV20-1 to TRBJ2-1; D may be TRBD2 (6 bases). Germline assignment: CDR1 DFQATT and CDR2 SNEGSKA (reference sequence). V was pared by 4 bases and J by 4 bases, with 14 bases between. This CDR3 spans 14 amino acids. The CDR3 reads CSAMNSGKYNEQFF. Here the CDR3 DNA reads TGCAGTGCTATGAATAGCGGTAAATACAATGAGCAGTTCTTC.

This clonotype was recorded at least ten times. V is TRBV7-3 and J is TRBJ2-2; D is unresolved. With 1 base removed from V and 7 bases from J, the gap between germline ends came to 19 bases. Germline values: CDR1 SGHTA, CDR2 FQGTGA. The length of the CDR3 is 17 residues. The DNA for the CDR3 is TGTGCCAGCAGCTTAAGTGGTGGACGCCCCACCGGCGGGGAGCTGTTTTTT. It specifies CASSLSGGRPTGGELFF.

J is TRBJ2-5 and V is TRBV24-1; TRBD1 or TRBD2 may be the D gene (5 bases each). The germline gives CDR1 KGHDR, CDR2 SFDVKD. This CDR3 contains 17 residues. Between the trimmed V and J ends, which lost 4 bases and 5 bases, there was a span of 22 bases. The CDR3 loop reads CATSELRTPGEGETQYF. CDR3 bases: TGTGCCACCAGTGAACTCAGGACACCCGGAGAGGGTGAGACCCAGTACTTC.

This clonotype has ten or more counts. The CDR3 sequence: CASSETNHRNLNTGELFF. In DNA form, the CDR3 reads TGTGCCAGCAGTGAGACTAACCATAGAAATTTGAACACCGGGGAGCTGTTTTTT. The genes are TRBV2 and TRBJ2-2; a possible D gene is TRBD2 (5 bases). This CDR3 spans 18 amino acids. CDR1 is SNHLY, CDR2 FYNNEI, per germline. V lost 3 bases to trimming and J lost 1 base, with 18 bases between them.

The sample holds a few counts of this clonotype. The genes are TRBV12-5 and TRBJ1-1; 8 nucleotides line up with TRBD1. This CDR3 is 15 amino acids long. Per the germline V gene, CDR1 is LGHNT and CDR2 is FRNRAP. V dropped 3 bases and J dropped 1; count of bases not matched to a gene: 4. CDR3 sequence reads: CASGFTQGENTEAFF. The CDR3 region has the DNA TGTGCTAGTGGTTTCACACAGGGGGAGAACACTGAAGCTTTCTTT.

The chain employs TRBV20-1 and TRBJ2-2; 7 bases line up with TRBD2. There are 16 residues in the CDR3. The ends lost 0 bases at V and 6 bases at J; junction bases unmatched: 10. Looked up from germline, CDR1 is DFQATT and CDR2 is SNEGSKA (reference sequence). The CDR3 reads CSARDRRTSSSGELFF. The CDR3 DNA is TGCAGTGCTAGAGATCGGCGGACTAGTTCTTCCGGGGAGCTGTTTTTT.

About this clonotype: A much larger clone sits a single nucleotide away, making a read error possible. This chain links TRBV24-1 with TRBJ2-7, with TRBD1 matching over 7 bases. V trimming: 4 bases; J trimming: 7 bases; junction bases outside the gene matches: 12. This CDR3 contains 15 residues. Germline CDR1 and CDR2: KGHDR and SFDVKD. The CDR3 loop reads CATSDPVQGRDEQYF. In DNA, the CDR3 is TGTGCCACCAGTGACCCCGTACAGGGGCGAGATGAGCAGTACTTC.

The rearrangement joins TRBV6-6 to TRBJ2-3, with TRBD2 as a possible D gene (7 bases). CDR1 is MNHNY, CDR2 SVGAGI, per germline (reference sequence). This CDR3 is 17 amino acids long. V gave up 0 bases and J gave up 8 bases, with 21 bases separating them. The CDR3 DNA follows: TGTGCCAGCAGTTACTCTTCGGGGGGCGTCCGCCTAGGTACGCAGTATTTT. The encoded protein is CASSYSSGGVRLGTQYF.

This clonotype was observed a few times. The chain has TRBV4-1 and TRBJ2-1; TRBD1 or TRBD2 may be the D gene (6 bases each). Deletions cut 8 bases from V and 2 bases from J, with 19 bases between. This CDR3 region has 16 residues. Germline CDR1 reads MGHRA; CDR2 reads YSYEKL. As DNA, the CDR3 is TGCGCCAGCCGATCCTTGGGGGGCGGACCCTACAATGAGCAGTTCTTC. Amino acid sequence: CASRSLGGGPYNEQFF.